This T cell receptor beta chain was found in a study of blood T cell repertoires in COVID-19. Germline CDR1 MGHRA, CDR2 YSYEKL. Trimming removed 3 bases from V and 3 bases from J; junction bases left unmatched: 4. The CDR3 extends over 14 amino acids. Method: immunoSEQ multiplex PCR; TCRdb's copy keeps in-frame clones and lacks some. The sample has 60,000 to 85,000 clones; around 74% are singletons. Material: peripheral blood. The chain uses TRBV4-1 and TRBJ2-7, with 8 positions matching TRBD1. The receptor was isolated from a man between 65 and 85 years old with acute or convalescent COVID-19. The CDR3 loop is CASSQDREGYEQYF. The CDR3 nucleotides read TGCGCCAGCAGCCAGGACAGGGAAGGCTACGAGCAGTACTTC.